These 8 T cell receptor beta chains were all obtained from the same sample, sequenced in a study of OX40 agonist ivuxolimab in advanced cancers. Profiled with immunoSEQ multiplex PCR; TCRdb holds only in-frame clones, not every one. The table records around 54,000 clones, 94% of them present only once. This material consisted of CD4+ or CD8+ T cells sorted from blood, taken in a trial of the OX40 agonist ivuxolimab. These receptors all come from an adult with an advanced solid tumor such as melanoma, head and neck, liver or kidney cancer.

This clone was recorded a few times. The rearrangement joins TRBV7-9 to TRBJ2-7; 13 nucleotides line up with TRBD2. The CDR3 consists of 15 residues. Germline V gene data show CDR1 as SEHNR and CDR2 as FQNEAQ (reference sequence). The V gene end was trimmed by 5 bases and the J gene end by 7 bases; junction bases not matched to a gene: 8. The chain's CDR3 is CASSTTSGRAVEQYF. CDR3 sequence (DNA): TGTGCCAGCAGCACCACTAGCGGGAGGGCGGTTGAGCAGTACTTC.

As to this clone: One end of the junction does not line up with germline, which may come from a read error. The chain recombines TRBV28 with TRBJ2-7, with D possibly matching TRBD1 (6 bases). The germline CDR1 and CDR2 sequences are MDHEN and SYDVKM. The CDR3 runs to 12 residues. The CDR3 DNA reads TGTGCCAGCAGTTTTCTCGGGACAAGATGGAACTTC. Its translation is CASSFLGTRWNF.

V is TRBV7-2 and J is TRBJ2-7; the match to TRBD1 covers 7 bases. V trimming: 1 base; J trimming: 4 bases; junction bases outside the gene matches: 7. The germline V gene encodes CDR1 SGHTA and CDR2 FQGNSA. The CDR3 has 15 residues. In nucleotides, the CDR3 is TGTGCCAGCAGCTTAGGTATAGGGGGCTTTTACGAGCAGTACTTC. It encodes CASSLGIGGFYEQYF.

The genes are TRBV9 and TRBJ2-1, with TRBD2 matching over 11 bases. The CDR3 covers 16 residues. Germline-derived CDR1 and CDR2 are SGDLS and YYNGEE. V lost 3 bases and J lost 5; bases outside the gene matches: 7. This chain's CDR3 is CASSASPLAGDNEQFF. The CDR3 bases are TGTGCCAGCAGCGCGTCCCCACTAGCGGGGGACAATGAGCAGTTCTTC.

This chain uses TRBV19 with TRBJ2-3; a weak D match, TRBD2 (6 bases). Germline V gene data show CDR1 as LNHDA and CDR2 as SQIVND (reference sequence). CDR3 length: 17 residues. V was pared by 5 bases and J by 0 bases, with 18 bases between. The CDR3 loop is CASSHPFAGSSTDTQYF. The CDR3 region has the DNA TGTGCCAGTAGTCACCCTTTCGCGGGATCTAGCACAGATACGCAGTATTTT.

The chain has TRBV11-2 and TRBJ2-7; D gene unclear. The CDR3 length is 13 residues. Looked up from germline, CDR1 is SGHAT and CDR2 is FQNNGV. V lost 5 bases and J lost 2, with 10 bases in between. The CDR3 loop reads CASSLDPAYEQYF. The DNA for the CDR3 is TGTGCCAGCAGCCTTGACCCTGCCTACGAGCAGTACTTC.

The chain recombines TRBV15 with TRBJ2-7, with 7 bases fitting TRBD2. The length of the CDR3 is 15 residues. The V gene end was trimmed by 1 base and the J gene end by 2 bases; junction bases not matched to a gene: 5. From germline, CDR1 is LNHNV and CDR2 YYDKDF (reference sequence). The CDR3 DNA is TGTGCCACCAGCAGAGTTGGAGCGGGACCCTACGAGCAGTACTTC. Protein product: CATSRVGAGPYEQYF.

The rearrangement uses TRBV19 and TRBJ1-1, with D possibly TRBD1 on 5 matching bases. Germline loops: CDR1 LNHDA, CDR2 SQIVND (reference sequence). V lost 6 bases and J lost 11, with 13 bases in between. The CDR3 runs to 11 residues. CDR3 nucleotides: TGTGCCAGTAGGCTCGAGGGGAGCGCTTTCTTT. Amino acid sequence: CASRLEGSAFF.